Listed here are 9 T cell receptor beta chains from one sample, sequenced in a study of cytomegalovirus exposure and HLA in healthy donors (TCRdb year 2017). The library relied on the immunoSEQ multiplex PCR assay. A mixture of 60 forward primers for TCR Vbeta segments and 13 reverse primers for TCR Jbeta segments was used in the multiplex PCR. Not all clones reach the TCRdb copy of this immuneACCESS table, which keeps in-frame sequences only. Checked studies attribute under half of the gap to unresolved V genes and leave the rest unexplained. Recorded for this sample are approximately 190,000 clones; about nine tenths of them occurred a single time. Over 1% of the sample is in the top ten clones. Sequenced sample: PBMCs. The receptor set was obtained from a man in his thirties or forties in good health and CMV-seronegative.

The rearrangement links TRBV27 to TRBJ1-6; D unclear. The ends were cut back, 1 base at V and 10 bases at J, with 11 bases in the middle. The CDR3 runs to 14 residues. The V gene's germline CDR1 is MNHEY and CDR2 SMNVEV (reference sequence). CDR3 region: CASSLLPGGSPLHF. CDR3 DNA sequence: TGTGCCAGCAGTTTATTGCCAGGCGGGTCACCCCTCCACTTT.

This chain uses TRBV4-1 with TRBJ2-1; 10 nucleotides line up with TRBD2. Trimming at V came to 0 bases and at J to 11 bases, leaving 7 bases not matched to a gene. CDR3 size: 15 residues. The germline CDR1 and CDR2 sequences are MGHRA and YSYEKL. CDR3 sequence: CASSQEQLAGLQQFF. CDR3 bases: TGCGCCAGCAGCCAAGAGCAACTAGCGGGGCTCCAGCAGTTCTTC.

The V gene is TRBV27, the J gene TRBJ2-1; 8 bases line up with TRBD2. Trimming cost V 4 bases and J 7 bases; bases outside gene matches: 9. The CDR3 loop spans 15 amino acids. The V gene's germline CDR1 is MNHEY and CDR2 SMNVEV (reference sequence). The CDR3: CASSSGTRAGNEQFF. The CDR3 DNA sequence: TGTGCCAGCAGTTCAGGGACTAGAGCGGGTAATGAGCAGTTCTTC.

This sequence joins TRBV6-6 and TRBJ2-3, with D perhaps TRBD2 (6 bases). Trimming shortened V by 5 bases and J by 8 bases, and 17 bases separated the two germline ends. Looked up from germline, CDR1 is MNHNY and CDR2 is SVGAGI (reference sequence). This CDR3 has 14 residues. CDR3 loop: CASSTNGGPVTQYF. Here the CDR3 DNA reads TGTGCCAGCAGTACCAACGGAGGGCCGGTTACGCAGTATTTT.

The chain joins TRBV13 to TRBJ2-7, with 8 bases aligning to TRBD2. Germline CDR1 PRHDT, CDR2 FYEKMQ (reference sequence). CDR3 size: 14 residues. Germline trimming cut 2 bases from V and 3 bases from J; bases unmatched to any gene: 3. In DNA, the CDR3 is TGTGCCAGCAGCTTACGGGGGGGTGACTACGAGCAGTACTTC. Translation: CASSLRGGDYEQYF.

V usage is TRBV5-4 and J usage is TRBJ2-1; TRBD2 matches 12 bases. The germline V gene has CDR1 SGHNT and CDR2 YYREEE (reference sequence). The CDR3 sequence is 15 residues long. V shed 3 bases, J shed 7 bases, and the junction held 5 bases outside the gene matches. CDR3 sequence reads: CASSSRLAGVNEQFF. DNA for the CDR3: TGTGCCAGCAGCTCCCGACTAGCGGGAGTTAATGAGCAGTTCTTC.

The chain has TRBV11-2 and TRBJ2-1; 8 nucleotides align to TRBD2. With 4 bases clipped from V and 8 bases from J, the junction kept 16 bases outside the gene matches. This CDR3 comprises 17 residues. Germline-derived CDR1 and CDR2 are SGHAT and FQNNGV. CDR3 DNA: TGTGCCAGCAGCTCCCGGTGGGCGGGAAGCGGGGGCCATGAGCAGTTCTTC. It codes for CASSSRWAGSGGHEQFF.

The rearrangement uses TRBV27 and TRBJ2-3; 11 nucleotides line up with TRBD2. This CDR3 has 17 amino acids. Germline V lookup: CDR1 MNHEY, CDR2 SMNVEV (reference sequence). Losses at the gene ends were 2 bases for V and 6 bases for J; bases not matched to a gene: 10. The CDR3: CASSLVPPSGGQDTQYF. The CDR3 region has the DNA TGTGCCAGCAGTTTAGTCCCCCCTAGCGGGGGGCAGGATACGCAGTATTTT.

V usage is TRBV5-1 and J usage is TRBJ1-3; a possible D gene is TRBD1 (6 bases). The CDR3 contains 14 residues. V lost 4 bases and J 4 bases, leaving 12 bases between the germline ends. CDR1 is SGHRS and CDR2 is YFSETQ in the germline V gene. The CDR3 nucleotides read TGCGCCAGCAGCGAACAGGGTGTGGGAAACACCATATATTTT. Protein sequence: CASSEQGVGNTIYF. Drawing the rest from reference TRBV5-1 and TRBJ1-3, the complete variable domain is KAGVTQTPRYLIKTRGQQVTLSCSPISGHRSVSWYQQTPGQGLQFLFEYFSETQRNKGNFPGRFSGRQFSNSRSEMNVSTLELGDSALYLCASSEQGVGNTIYFGEGSWLTVV.